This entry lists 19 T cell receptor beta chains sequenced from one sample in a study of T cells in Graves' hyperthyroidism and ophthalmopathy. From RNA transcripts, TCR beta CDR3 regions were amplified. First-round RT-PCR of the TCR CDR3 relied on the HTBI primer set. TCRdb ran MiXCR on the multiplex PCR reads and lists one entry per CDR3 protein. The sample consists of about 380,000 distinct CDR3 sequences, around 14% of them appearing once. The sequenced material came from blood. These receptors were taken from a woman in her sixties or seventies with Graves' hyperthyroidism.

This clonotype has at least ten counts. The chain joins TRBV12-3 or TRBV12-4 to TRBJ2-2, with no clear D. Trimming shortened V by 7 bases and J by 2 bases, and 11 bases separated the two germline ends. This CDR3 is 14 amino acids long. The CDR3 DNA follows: TGTGCCAGCACGGTGGTGCCCAACACCGGGGAGCTGTTTTTT. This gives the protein CASTVVPNTGELFF.

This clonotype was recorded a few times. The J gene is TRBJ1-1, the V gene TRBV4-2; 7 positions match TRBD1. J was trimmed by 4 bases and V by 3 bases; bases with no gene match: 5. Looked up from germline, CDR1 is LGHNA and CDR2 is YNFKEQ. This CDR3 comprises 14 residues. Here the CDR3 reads CASSHSGTATEAFF. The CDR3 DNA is TGTGCCAGCAGCCATTCGGGGACAGCCACTGAAGCTTTCTTT.

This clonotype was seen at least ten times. In nucleotides, the CDR3 is TGTGCCAGCAGCCCCGACGCTAGCGTCCAAGAGACCCAGTACTTC. Translation gives CASSPDASVQETQYF. The chain uses TRBV3-1 and TRBJ2-5; D perhaps matches TRBD2 (6 bases). Germline V lookup: CDR1 LGHDT, CDR2 YNNKEL (reference sequence). CDR3 length: 15 residues. The V end was cut by 4 bases, the J end by 1 base, with 13 bases between.

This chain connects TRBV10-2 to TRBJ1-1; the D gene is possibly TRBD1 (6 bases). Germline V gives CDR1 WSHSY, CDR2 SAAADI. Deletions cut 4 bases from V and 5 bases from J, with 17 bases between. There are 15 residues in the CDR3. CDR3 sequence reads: CASSVLGGRGTEAFF. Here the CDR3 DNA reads TGCGCCAGCAGTGTGTTGGGGGGGCGAGGAACTGAAGCTTTCTTT.

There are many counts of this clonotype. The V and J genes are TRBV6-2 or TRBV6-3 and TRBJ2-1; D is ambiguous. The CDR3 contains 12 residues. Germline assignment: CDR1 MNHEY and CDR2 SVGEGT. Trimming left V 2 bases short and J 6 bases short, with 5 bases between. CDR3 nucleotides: TGTGCCAGCAGTTACGGGATCAATGAGCAGTTCTTC. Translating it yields CASSYGINEQFF.

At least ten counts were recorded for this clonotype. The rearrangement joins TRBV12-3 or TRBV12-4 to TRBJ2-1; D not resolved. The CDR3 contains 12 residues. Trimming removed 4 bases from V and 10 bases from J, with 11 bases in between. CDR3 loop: CASSYTTGEQFF. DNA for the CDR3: TGTGCCAGCAGTTACACAACTGGGGAGCAGTTCTTC.

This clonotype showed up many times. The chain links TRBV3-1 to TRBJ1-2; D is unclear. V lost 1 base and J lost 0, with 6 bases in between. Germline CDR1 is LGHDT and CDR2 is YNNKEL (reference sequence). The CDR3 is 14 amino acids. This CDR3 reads CASSQGLANYGYTF. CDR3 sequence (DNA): TGTGCCAGCAGCCAAGGTTTGGCTAACTATGGCTACACCTTC.

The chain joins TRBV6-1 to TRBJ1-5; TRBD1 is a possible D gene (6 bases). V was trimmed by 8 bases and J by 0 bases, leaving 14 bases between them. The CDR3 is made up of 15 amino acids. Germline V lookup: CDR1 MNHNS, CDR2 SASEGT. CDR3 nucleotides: TGTGCCAGCTACGACAGGAGATATAGCAATCAGCCCCAGCATTTT. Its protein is CASYDRRYSNQPQHF.

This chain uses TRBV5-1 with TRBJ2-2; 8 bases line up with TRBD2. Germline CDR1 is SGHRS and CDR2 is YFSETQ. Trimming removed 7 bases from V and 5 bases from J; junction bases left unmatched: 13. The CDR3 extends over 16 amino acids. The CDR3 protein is CASGSESGSGTGELFF. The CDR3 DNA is TGCGCCAGCGGCTCAGAAAGCGGGAGCGGAACCGGGGAGCTGTTTTTT.

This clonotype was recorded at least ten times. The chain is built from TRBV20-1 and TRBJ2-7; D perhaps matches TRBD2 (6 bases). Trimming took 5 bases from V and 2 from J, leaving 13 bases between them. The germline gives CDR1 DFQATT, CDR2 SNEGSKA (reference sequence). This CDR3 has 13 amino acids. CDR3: CSAGDSKAYEQYF. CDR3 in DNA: TGCAGTGCTGGGGACTCGAAGGCCTACGAGCAGTACTTC.

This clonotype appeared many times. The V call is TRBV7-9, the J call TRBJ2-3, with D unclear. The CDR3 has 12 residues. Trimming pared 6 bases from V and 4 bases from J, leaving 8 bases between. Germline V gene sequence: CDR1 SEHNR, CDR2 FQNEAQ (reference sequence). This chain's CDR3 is CASSPPADTQYF. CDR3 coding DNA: TGTGCCAGCAGTCCCCCGGCAGATACGCAGTATTTT.

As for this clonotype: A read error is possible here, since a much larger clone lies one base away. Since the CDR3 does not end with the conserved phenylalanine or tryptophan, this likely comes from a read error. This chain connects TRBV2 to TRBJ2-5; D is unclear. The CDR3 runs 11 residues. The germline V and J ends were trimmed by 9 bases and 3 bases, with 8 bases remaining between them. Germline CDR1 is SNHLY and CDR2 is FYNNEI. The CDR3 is CASEVEETQYL. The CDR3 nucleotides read TGTGCCAGTGAAGTGGAAGAGACCCAGTACCTC.

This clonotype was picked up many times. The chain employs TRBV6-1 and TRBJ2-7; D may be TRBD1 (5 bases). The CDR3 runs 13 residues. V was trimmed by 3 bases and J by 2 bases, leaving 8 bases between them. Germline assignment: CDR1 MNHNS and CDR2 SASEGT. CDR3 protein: CASSEWGPYEQYF. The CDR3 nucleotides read TGTGCCAGCAGTGAGTGGGGCCCCTACGAGCAGTACTTC.

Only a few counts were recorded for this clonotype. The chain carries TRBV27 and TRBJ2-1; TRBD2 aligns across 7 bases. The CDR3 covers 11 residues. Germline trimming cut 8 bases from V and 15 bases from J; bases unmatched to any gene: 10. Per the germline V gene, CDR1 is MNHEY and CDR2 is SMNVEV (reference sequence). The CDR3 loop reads CASAAGYIGFF. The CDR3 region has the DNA TGTGCCAGCGCAGCGGGATACATTGGGTTCTTC.

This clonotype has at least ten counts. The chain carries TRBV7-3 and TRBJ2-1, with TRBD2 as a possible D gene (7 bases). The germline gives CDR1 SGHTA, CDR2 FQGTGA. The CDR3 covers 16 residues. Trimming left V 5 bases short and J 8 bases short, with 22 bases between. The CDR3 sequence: CASSTIGGGPVHEQFF. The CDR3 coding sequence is TGTGCCAGCAGCACGATAGGGGGAGGGCCGGTACATGAGCAGTTCTTC.

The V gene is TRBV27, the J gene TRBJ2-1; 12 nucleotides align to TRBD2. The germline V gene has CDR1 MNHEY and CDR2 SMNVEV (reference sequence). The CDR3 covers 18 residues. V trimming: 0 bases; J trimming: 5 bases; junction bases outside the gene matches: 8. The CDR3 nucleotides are TGTGCCAGCAGTTTATCGTCTTCGACTAGCGGGAGCAACAATGAGCAGTTCTTC. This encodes CASSLSSSTSGSNNEQFF.

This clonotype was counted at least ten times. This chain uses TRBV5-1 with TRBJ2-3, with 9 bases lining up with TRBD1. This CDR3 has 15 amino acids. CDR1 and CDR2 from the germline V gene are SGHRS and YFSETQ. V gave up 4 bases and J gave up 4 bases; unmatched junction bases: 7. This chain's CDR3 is CASSPRTGVSDTQYF. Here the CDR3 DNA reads TGCGCCAGCAGCCCGAGGACAGGGGTATCAGATACGCAGTATTTT.

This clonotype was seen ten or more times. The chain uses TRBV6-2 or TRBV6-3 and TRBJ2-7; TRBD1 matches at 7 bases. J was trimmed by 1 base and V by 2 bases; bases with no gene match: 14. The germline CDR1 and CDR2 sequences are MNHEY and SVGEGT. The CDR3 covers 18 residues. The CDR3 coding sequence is TGTGCCAGCAGTTACCGGCCGGGACAGCCCTTTTTTTCCTACGAGCAGTACTTC. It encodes CASSYRPGQPFFSYEQYF.

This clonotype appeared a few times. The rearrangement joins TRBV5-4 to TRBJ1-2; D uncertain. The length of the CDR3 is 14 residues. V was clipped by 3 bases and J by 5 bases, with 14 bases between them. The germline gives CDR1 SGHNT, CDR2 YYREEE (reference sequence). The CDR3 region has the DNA TGTGCCAGCAGCTCGCCAGTGGGAAATTATGGCTACACCTTC. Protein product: CASSSPVGNYGYTF. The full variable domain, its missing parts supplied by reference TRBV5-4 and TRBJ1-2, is ETGVTQSPTHLIKTRGQQVTLRCSSQSGHNTVSWYQQALGQGPQFIFQYYREEENGRGNFPPRFSGLQFPNYSSELNVNALELDDSALYLCASSSPVGNYGYTFGSGTRLTVV.